This TCR beta chain originates from a study of identical twins. This clonotype has only a few counts. Antigen unknown. TCRdb reanalysed the 5' RACE reads using MiXCR and keeps one entry per CDR3 protein. The sample yields 410,000 or so distinct CDR3 sequences, around 20% seen once. Study-level findings and limits: There were fewer insertions in abundant cord blood beta clonotypes, but memory repertoires showed no such pattern.

V shed 0 bases and J 5 bases; nucleotides not matched to a gene: 8. The V gene's germline CDR1 is DFQATT and CDR2 SNEGSKA (reference sequence). This CDR3 has 15 residues. The sequenced material came from naive T cells sorted from blood. The chain couples TRBV20-1 to TRBJ1-2; 8 bases agree with TRBD1. The TCR sequence derives from a man in his fifties or sixties in good health. The CDR3 reads CSARETGVNGYGYTF. The DNA of the CDR3 is TGCAGTGCTAGAGAGACAGGGGTGAACGGGTATGGCTACACCTTC.